Listed here are 7 T cell receptor beta chains from one sample, sequenced in a study of shared clonotypes between healthy human individuals. Assay: immunoSEQ multiplex PCR; the TCRdb copy retains only in-frame clones and omits some. The table lists about 1.1 million clones, about four fifths of them singletons. The sample comprised memory CD4+ T cells from PBMCs. Subset here: CD45RA-negative fraction. These receptors came from a man younger than 35 in good health. Some clones in this sample may be carry-over from other donors' samples.

The chain has TRBV28 and TRBJ1-2; unclear D gene. CDR3 length: 13 residues. Trimming took off 6 bases at V and 3 bases at J, with 11 bases between the two ends. Germline-derived CDR1 and CDR2 are MDHEN and SYDVKM. CDR3 bases: TGTGCCAGCAGGCGGGCCTGGGACTATGGCTACACCTTC. It codes for CASRRAWDYGYTF.

The rearrangement uses TRBV28 and TRBJ2-5, with TRBD1 as a possible D gene (6 bases). Germline values: CDR1 MDHEN, CDR2 SYDVKM. This CDR3 contains 14 residues. V was cut by 10 bases and J by 2 bases, with 17 bases left in between. CDR3 sequence: CATRTVTAQETQYF. In nucleotides, the CDR3 is TGTGCCACGAGGACAGTGACGGCTCAAGAGACCCAGTACTTC.

The chain links TRBV28 to TRBJ1-4, with 8 bases aligning to TRBD1. J lost 3 bases, V lost 4 bases, and 7 bases had no gene match. The CDR3 loop spans 16 amino acids. CDR1 MDHEN and CDR2 SYDVKM come from the germline V gene. The CDR3 reads CASSSRQGSANEKLFF. CDR3 nucleotide sequence: TGTGCCAGCAGTTCTCGACAGGGGTCAGCTAATGAAAAACTGTTTTTT.

This clone was observed a handful of times. V is TRBV18 and J is TRBJ2-1; D is perhaps TRBD1 (7 bases). The CDR3 is 15 amino acids. Germline assignment: CDR1 KGHSH and CDR2 LQKENI. V was shortened by 6 bases and J by 8 bases, with 20 bases between the two germline ends. The CDR3 DNA sequence: TGTGCCAGCTCCCAGACAGGGACTGTATTGGATGAGCAGTTCTTC. Its translation: CASSQTGTVLDEQFF.

V gene TRBV4-1 combines with J gene TRBJ1-4, with TRBD1 matching 7 bases. Germline V lookup: CDR1 MGHRA, CDR2 YSYEKL. This CDR3 is built from 15 residues. Trimming cost V 5 bases and J 8 bases; bases outside gene matches: 11. The CDR3 is CASSSRDRRGEKLFF. DNA of the CDR3: TGCGCCAGCAGCTCCCGGGACAGAAGAGGGGAAAAACTGTTTTTT.

This chain links TRBV5-5 with TRBJ1-3; D may be TRBD1 (5 bases). The V gene lost 0 bases and the J gene lost 8 bases, with 18 bases spanning the gap. The CDR3 runs to 16 residues. Germline CDR1 SGHKS, CDR2 YYEKEE (reference sequence). This chain's CDR3 is CASSLDMTVSGYTIYF. Here the CDR3 DNA reads TGTGCCAGCAGCTTGGATATGACAGTGTCGGGGTACACCATATATTTT.

This clone was counted once. The chain employs TRBV5-1 and TRBJ2-7, with D perhaps matching TRBD2 (6 bases). The CDR3 spans 14 residues. Per the germline V gene, CDR1 is SGHRS and CDR2 is YFSETQ. V was cut by 0 bases and J by 5 bases, with 12 bases left in between. Written as DNA, the CDR3 is TGCGCCAGCAGCTTGGGATCCGGCGGGGACGAGCAGTACTTC. Translated, it gives CASSLGSGGDEQYF. Looking up the rest from reference TRBV5-1 and TRBJ2-7 gives the full variable domain: KAGVTQTPRYLIKTRGQQVTLSCSPISGHRSVSWYQQTPGQGLQFLFEYFSETQRNKGNFPGRFSGRQFSNSRSEMNVSTLELGDSALYLCASSLGSGGDEQYFGPGTRLTVT.